The 22 T cell receptor beta chains presented below share a single source sample, sequenced in a study of CD8 T cells in ankylosing spondylitis. TCRdb processed the 5' RACE reads anew with MiXCR; each CDR3 protein has one entry. Of about 280,000 distinct CDR3 sequences in the sample, 20% were seen once. The specimen was blood, either unsorted or a sorted T cell fraction (not recorded which). The receptor source for this set is a male donor with ankylosing spondylitis or in good health (not recorded which).

The V gene is TRBV20-1, the J gene TRBJ1-2, with 9 nucleotides matching TRBD1. Germline CDR1 DFQATT, CDR2 SNEGSKA (reference sequence). V was pared by 1 base and J by 4 bases, with 7 bases of the junction left unmatched. The CDR3 spans 15 residues. The CDR3: CSARVIRDRAYGYTF. The DNA for the CDR3 is TGCAGTGCTAGAGTTATACGGGACAGGGCCTATGGCTACACCTTC.

A word on this clonotype: The germline gene is not matched at one end of the junction; a read error may be the cause. V and J are TRBV25-1 and TRBJ2-1, with D possibly being TRBD1 or TRBD2 (5 bases each). Germline CDR1 and CDR2: MGHDK and SYGVNS. This CDR3 comprises 17 residues. The CDR3 nucleotides read TGTGCCAACAGTGGGCACCCAAGAAGGGACCTTCGGGATGAGCAGTTCTTC. Its translation: CANSGHPRRDLRDEQFF. Supplemented by reference TRBV25-1 and TRBJ2-1, the full variable domain reads EADIYQTPRYLVIGTGKKITLECSQTMGHDKMYWYQQDPGMELHLIHYSYGVNSTEKGDLSSESTVSRIRTEHFPLTLESARPSHTSQYLCANSGHPRRDLRDEQFFGPGTRLTVL.

The rearrangement links TRBV6-4 to TRBJ2-2, with D maybe TRBD2 (5 bases). Deletions cut 3 bases from V and 6 bases from J, with 8 bases between. Germline CDR1 is MRHNA and CDR2 is SNTAGT. The CDR3 loop spans 13 amino acids. CDR3 coding DNA: TGTGCCAGCAGTGAAAGGGAGTCCGGGGAGCTGTTTTTT. It specifies CASSERESGELFF.

This chain links TRBV10-3 with TRBJ2-5; either TRBD1 or TRBD2 may fit D (6 bases each). Germline CDR1 is ENHRY and CDR2 is SYGVKD. Trimming left V 4 bases short and J 5 bases short, with 11 bases between. The CDR3 totals 13 residues. The CDR3 nucleotides read TGTGCCATCAGTGGGGGGGCGGTCGAGACCCAGTACTTC. It yields the protein CAISGGAVETQYF.

This sequence joins TRBV5-1 and TRBJ2-1; no firm D call. CDR3 length equals 15 residues. Germline V CDR1 and CDR2: SGHRS, YFSETQ. V dropped 0 bases and J dropped 5 bases, with 12 bases sitting between them. CDR3 sequence: CASSLVGSTNNEQFF. DNA of the CDR3: TGCGCCAGCAGCTTGGTAGGCAGCACTAACAATGAGCAGTTCTTC.

The V and J genes are TRBV20-1 and TRBJ1-4, with D possibly being TRBD1 (5 bases). The CDR3 has 15 residues. CDR1 and CDR2 (germline): DFQATT, SNEGSKA (reference sequence). V shed 2 bases and J shed 3 bases, with 13 bases lying between them. The CDR3 sequence: CSARPWDGPNEKLFF. In nucleotides, the CDR3 is TGCAGTGCTAGACCCTGGGACGGCCCTAATGAAAAACTGTTTTTT.

The V call is TRBV29-1, the J call TRBJ1-4, with unresolved D. This CDR3 region has 13 residues. CDR1 and CDR2 from the germline V gene are SQVTM and ANQGSEA. Trimming removed 3 bases at V and 8 bases at J, with 13 bases between. CDR3 sequence reads: CSVEAGFGEKLFF. The CDR3 nucleotides read TGCAGCGTTGAGGCCGGGTTTGGGGAAAAACTGTTTTTT.

The rearrangement joins TRBV12-3 or TRBV12-4 to TRBJ1-6, with D perhaps TRBD1 (6 bases). The CDR3 has 14 residues. The V gene lost 1 base and the J gene lost 7 bases, with 8 bases spanning the gap. The DNA for the CDR3 is TGTGCCAGCAGTTTAGGGGGGGCGAATTCACCCCTCCACTTT. This codes for CASSLGGANSPLHF.

The table lists this clonotype with a few counts. The rearrangement links TRBV5-6 to TRBJ2-7, with D possibly being TRBD1 or TRBD2 (5 bases each). Between the trimmed V and J ends, which lost 4 bases and 2 bases, there was a span of 13 bases. The CDR3 is 14 amino acids. The germline CDR1 and CDR2 sequences are SGHDT and YYEEEE. The CDR3 nucleotides are TGTGCCAGCAGCCCGGGACGGCTTCCCTACGAGCAGTACGTC. It is translated as CASSPGRLPYEQYV.

The chain has TRBV6-5 and TRBJ1-2, with D tentatively TRBD1 (5 bases). This CDR3 is 15 amino acids long. Germline V gene data show CDR1 as MNHEY and CDR2 as SVGAGI. V was pared by 8 bases and J by 4 bases, with 20 bases between. CDR3 nucleotide sequence: TGTGCCAGCCTTACTGTGGGGACCTCTCCCTATGGCTACACCTTC. Its translation is CASLTVGTSPYGYTF.

The chain couples TRBV11-2 to TRBJ2-3; maybe TRBD2 (5 bases). The CDR3 has 15 residues. The V gene lost 5 bases and the J gene lost 5 bases, with 17 bases spanning the gap. CDR1 is SGHAT, CDR2 FQNNGV, per germline. DNA of the CDR3: TGTGCCAGCAGCGAGGGTTCGGGTCCAGTAGATACGCAGTATTTT. Residues: CASSEGSGPVDTQYF. Using reference TRBV11-2 and TRBJ2-3 for the parts outside the CDR3, the full variable domain is EAGVAQSPRYKIIEKRQSVAFWCNPISGHATLYWYQQILGQGPKLLIQFQNNGVVDDSQLPKDRFSAERLKGVDSTLKIQPAKLEDSAVYLCASSEGSGPVDTQYFGPGTRLTVL.

Concerning this clonotype: At one end, the junction sequence differs from germline, possibly due to a read error. The V call is TRBV6-5, the J call TRBJ2-3, with D perhaps assigned TRBD1 or TRBD2 (5 bases each). Germline values: CDR1 MNHEY, CDR2 SVGAGI. The CDR3 spans 16 residues. The CDR3 protein is CVSSIRPTWGTDTQYF. CDR3 sequence (DNA): TGTGTCAGCAGTATACGTCCAACCTGGGGGACAGATACGCAGTATTTT.

A few counts support this clonotype. The CDR3 DNA follows: TGCGCCAGCAGCTTGGATCTAGCGAGAGAGCAGTACGTC. Translating gives CASSLDLAREQYV. The rearrangement joins TRBV5-1 to TRBJ2-7, with D maybe TRBD2 (6 bases). The V gene lost 0 bases and the J gene lost 7 bases, with 11 bases spanning the gap. The CDR3 loop spans 13 amino acids. Germline values: CDR1 SGHRS, CDR2 YFSETQ.

This clonotype has a handful of counts. For the CDR3, the DNA is TGCGCCAGCAGCCACCCGGACTCAGAGACCCAGTACTTC. Translated: CASSHPDSETQYF. J is TRBJ2-5 and V is TRBV5-1, with D maybe TRBD2 (5 bases). The V gene lost 4 bases and the J gene lost 4 bases, with 11 bases spanning the gap. Per germline, CDR1 SGHRS and CDR2 YFSETQ. This CDR3 contains 13 residues.

The rearrangement uses TRBV5-1 and TRBJ2-3, with TRBD1 matching over 7 bases. The CDR3 sequence is 16 residues long. The germline V gene has CDR1 SGHRS and CDR2 YFSETQ. V trimming: 6 bases; J trimming: 8 bases; junction bases outside the gene matches: 18. The DNA for the CDR3 is TGCGCCAGCACCCAGGACAGGCGGACCACCTCGGGTACGCAGTATTTT. It encodes CASTQDRRTTSGTQYF.

The rearrangement joins TRBV12-3 or TRBV12-4 to TRBJ2-1; 10 bases fit TRBD2. This CDR3 spans 15 amino acids. J was trimmed by 4 bases and V by 7 bases; bases with no gene match: 7. CDR3 protein: CASTLAGGTYNEQFF. The CDR3 DNA reads as TGTGCCAGCACATTAGCGGGAGGAACATACAATGAGCAGTTCTTC.

The rearrangement links TRBV3-1 to TRBJ2-7, with D unclear. CDR3 length equals 14 residues. The V end was cut by 1 base, the J end by 4 bases, with 11 bases between. The germline gives CDR1 LGHDT, CDR2 YNNKEL (reference sequence). The CDR3 region is CASSQVHPLYEQYV. In DNA, the CDR3 is TGTGCCAGCAGCCAAGTTCACCCGTTATACGAGCAGTACGTC.

The chain combines TRBV9 with TRBJ1-1; D gene ambiguous. Germline V gives CDR1 SGDLS, CDR2 YYNGEE. This CDR3 is 14 amino acids long. The V gene lost 0 bases and the J gene lost 3 bases, with 9 bases spanning the gap. In nucleotides, the CDR3 is TGTGCCAGCAGCGTAGTTGGGGAGTACACTGAAGCTTTCTTT. Residues: CASSVVGEYTEAFF.

The chain uses TRBV5-1 and TRBJ1-1, with 7 positions matching TRBD1. The germline V gene has CDR1 SGHRS and CDR2 YFSETQ. The CDR3 loop spans 15 amino acids. The V gene end was trimmed by 5 bases and the J gene end by 0 bases; junction bases not matched to a gene: 7. The CDR3 is CASSPTTGMNTEAFF. The CDR3 nucleotides read TGCGCCAGCAGTCCCACGACAGGGATGAACACTGAAGCTTTCTTT.

Ten or more counts support this clonotype. The genes are TRBV4-1 and TRBJ1-1; D may be TRBD1 (5 bases). Looked up from germline, CDR1 is MGHRA and CDR2 is YSYEKL. Trimming pared 0 bases from V and 1 base from J, leaving 9 bases between. The CDR3 has 15 residues. The CDR3 DNA reads as TGCGCCAGCAGCCAAGAGGGGCAGGGGAACACTGAAGCTTTCTTT. Its protein product is CASSQEGQGNTEAFF.

The V and J genes are TRBV5-1 and TRBJ2-3, with 8 bases aligning to TRBD2. CDR3 length equals 14 residues. Germline V lookup: CDR1 SGHRS, CDR2 YFSETQ. With 3 bases clipped from V and 5 bases from J, the junction kept 5 bases outside the gene matches. The CDR3 nucleotides are TGCGCCAGCAGCTCAAGCGGGGGCAGAGATACGCAGTATTTT. This translates into CASSSSGGRDTQYF.

This clonotype turned up a few times. The chain carries TRBV5-1 and TRBJ2-1; D tentatively reads TRBD1 or TRBD2 (5 bases each). This CDR3 contains 15 residues. Germline values: CDR1 SGHRS, CDR2 YFSETQ. V was shortened by 0 bases and J by 5 bases, with 12 bases between the two germline ends. The CDR3 DNA follows: TGCGCCAGCAGCTTGGTAGGGGACCCCCACAATGAGCAGTTCTTC. Amino acids: CASSLVGDPHNEQFF.